This record looks at one TCR beta chain sequence and its context. The data were taken from a study of blood T cell repertoires in COVID-19. About the study: Sites across the United States, Italy and Spain contributed samples from acute and convalescent COVID-19. T cells, B-cell-depleted T cells, or PBMCs provided the cDNA or gDNA that served as material.

Under the authors' procedure: Amplification from reference gene primers served as the basis for estimated nucleated cell counts. Profiling relied on immunoSEQ multiplex PCR, and the TCRdb table lists in-frame clones only, not all of them. V and J calls and clone size are copied from that table; D and trimming were computed from the DNA. Of some 38,000 clones detected, about 80% appear once; the ten largest clones hold around 14%. The germline gives CDR1 MNHNY, CDR2 SVGAGI (reference sequence). Trimming cost V 0 bases and J 4 bases, with 14 bases left between them. The CDR3 spans 16 residues. V gene TRBV6-6 combines with J gene TRBJ2-3, with D possibly being TRBD2 (7 bases). Sample: peripheral blood. The source of this sequence is a woman between 65 and 79 years old with acute or convalescent COVID-19. Here the CDR3 DNA reads TGTGCCAGCAGTTACTCGGGGGGCGGGGGAGCAGATACGCAGTATTTT. Translating it yields CASSYSGGGGADTQYF.